This T cell receptor (beta chain) was sequenced in a study of T cell responses to AZD1222 COVID-19 vaccine. Overall study results and limits: Variant regions that are unmutated are reportedly the target of nearly half of spike-specific TCRs. The donors showed a predominance of white British ancestry and of females, with possible underestimation of clonal diversity. Sampling captured repertoires only after the peak T cell response.

Regarding this clone: The antigen remains unidentified.

Here immunoSEQ multiplex PCR was the method, and the copy in TCRdb shows in-frame clones only, minus some. Here the sample spans some 150,000 clones, around 84% being singletons. Between the trimmed V and J ends, which lost 5 bases and 3 bases, there was a span of 10 bases. Germline V gives CDR1 MNHEY, CDR2 SVGEGT. The CDR3 is made up of 14 amino acids. The input for sequencing was peripheral blood, taken 28 days after the second AZD1222 dose. This receptor was obtained from an adult who received the AZD1222 COVID-19 vaccine. V usage is TRBV6-2 or TRBV6-3 and J usage is TRBJ1-4; D not certain. CDR3 sequence (DNA): TGTGCCAGCAGTAAAGACGGTCCTAATGAAAAACTGTTTTTT. Its protein is CASSKDGPNEKLFF.